This TCR beta chain was found in a study of CD8 T cells in ankylosing spondylitis. General observations from the study: Relatively scarce in peripheral blood, disease-linked clones were CD8+. Made up of several highly homologous variants, a TCR beta motif appeared characteristic of ankylosing spondylitis blood. In the blood and synovial fluid of reactive arthritis, some motif variants had been previously reported.

In its sample, this clonotype was seen many times. Its matching antigen is unknown. TCRdb fed the 5' RACE reads into MiXCR, producing one record per CDR3 protein. The sample has 100,000 or so distinct CDR3 sequences, about 8.1% seen once. The ends were cut back, 5 bases at V and 12 bases at J, with 15 bases in the middle. The germline CDR1 and CDR2 sequences are SEHNR and FQNEAQ (reference sequence). The CDR3 contains 12 residues. The chain is built from TRBV7-9 and TRBJ2-3; D unresolved. The material sequenced was blood, either unsorted or a sorted T cell fraction (not recorded which). The clonotype was recovered from a male donor with ankylosing spondylitis. DNA of the CDR3: TGTGCCAGCAGCCCGACGGCGGAGCTTCAGTATTTT. The encoded protein is CASSPTAELQYF.